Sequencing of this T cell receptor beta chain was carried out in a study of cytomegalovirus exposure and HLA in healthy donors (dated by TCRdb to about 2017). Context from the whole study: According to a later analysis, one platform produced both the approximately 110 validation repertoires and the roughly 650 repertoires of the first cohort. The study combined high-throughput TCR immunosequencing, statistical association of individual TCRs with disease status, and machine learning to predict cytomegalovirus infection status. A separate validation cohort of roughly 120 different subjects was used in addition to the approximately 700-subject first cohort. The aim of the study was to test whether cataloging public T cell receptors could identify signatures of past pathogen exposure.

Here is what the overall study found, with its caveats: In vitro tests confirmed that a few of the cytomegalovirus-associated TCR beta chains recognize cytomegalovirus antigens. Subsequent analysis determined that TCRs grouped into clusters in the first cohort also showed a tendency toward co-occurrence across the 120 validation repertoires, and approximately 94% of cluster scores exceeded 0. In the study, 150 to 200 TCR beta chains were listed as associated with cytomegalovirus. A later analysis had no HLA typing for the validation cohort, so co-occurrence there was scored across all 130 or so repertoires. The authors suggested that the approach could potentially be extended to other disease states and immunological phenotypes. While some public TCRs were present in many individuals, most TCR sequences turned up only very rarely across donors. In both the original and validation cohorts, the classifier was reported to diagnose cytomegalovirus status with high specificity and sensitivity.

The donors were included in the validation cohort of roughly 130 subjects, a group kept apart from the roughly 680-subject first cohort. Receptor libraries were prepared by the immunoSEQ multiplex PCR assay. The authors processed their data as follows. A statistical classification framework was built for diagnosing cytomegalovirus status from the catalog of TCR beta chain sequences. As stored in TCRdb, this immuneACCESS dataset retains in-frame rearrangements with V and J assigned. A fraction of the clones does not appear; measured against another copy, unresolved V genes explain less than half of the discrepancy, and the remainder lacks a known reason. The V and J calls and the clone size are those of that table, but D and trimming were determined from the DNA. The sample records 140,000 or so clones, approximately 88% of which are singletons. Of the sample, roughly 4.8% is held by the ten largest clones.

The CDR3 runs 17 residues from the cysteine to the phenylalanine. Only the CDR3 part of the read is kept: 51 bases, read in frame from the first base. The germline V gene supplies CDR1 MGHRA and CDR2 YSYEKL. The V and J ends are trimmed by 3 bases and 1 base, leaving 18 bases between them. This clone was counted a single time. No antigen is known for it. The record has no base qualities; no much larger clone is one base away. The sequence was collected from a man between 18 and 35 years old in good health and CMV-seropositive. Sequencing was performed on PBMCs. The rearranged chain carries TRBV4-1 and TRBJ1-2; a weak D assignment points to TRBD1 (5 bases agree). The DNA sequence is TGCGCCAGCAGCCACCTCAGGTCGGGGGAACTTAACTATGGCTACACCTTC. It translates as CASSHLRSGELNYGYTF.